The next 21 T cell receptor beta chains were all read from a single sample in a study of graft-versus-host responses after intestinal transplantation. Their specific antigens are unknown. Measured with immunoSEQ multiplex PCR; TCRdb has only the in-frame clones, and not every one. The sample lists 100,000 to 120,000 clones, 93% seen once, with about 0.51% in the top ten. The specimen comprised unstimulated CD8+ T cells sorted from spleen or lymph node cells, sampled before intestinal transplant. Every receptor here comes from a human donor who received an intestinal transplant.

The genes are TRBV14 and TRBJ2-2; 10 bases line up with TRBD1. Per the germline V gene, CDR1 is SGHDN and CDR2 is FVKESK. The ends lost 3 bases at V and 5 bases at J; junction bases unmatched: 9. The CDR3 has 17 residues. CDR3 protein: CASSQHLPGQGTGELFF. The CDR3 region has the DNA TGTGCCAGCAGCCAGCACCTCCCGGGACAGGGGACCGGGGAGCTGTTTTTT.

The V gene is TRBV5-4, the J gene TRBJ2-2; tentative D call: TRBD2 (6 bases). The V end lost 4 bases, the J end lost 4 bases, and 17 bases lay between the germline ends. The CDR3 is made up of 16 amino acids. Germline V gene lookup returns CDR1 SGHNT and CDR2 YYREEE (reference sequence). The CDR3 DNA follows: TGTGCCAGCAGCCGAGGGCCTAGCGAGGGCACCGGGGAGCTGTTTTTT. Encoded protein: CASSRGPSEGTGELFF.

The gene calls are TRBV5-1 and TRBJ1-2, with TRBD1 matching 7 bases. Germline V lookup: CDR1 SGHRS, CDR2 YFSETQ. This CDR3 has 13 amino acids. The V segment lost 3 bases and the J segment 4 bases; nucleotides outside the gene matches: 3. CDR3 bases: TGCGCCAGCAGCTCTCAGGGGGGCTATGGCTACACCTTC. This codes for CASSSQGGYGYTF. Full variable domain (missing parts from reference TRBV5-1 and TRBJ1-2): KAGVTQTPRYLIKTRGQQVTLSCSPISGHRSVSWYQQTPGQGLQFLFEYFSETQRNKGNFPGRFSGRQFSNSRSEMNVSTLELGDSALYLCASSSQGGYGYTFGSGTRLTVV.

The V and J genes are TRBV9 and TRBJ1-2; 8 nucleotides line up with TRBD1. V trimming: 0 bases; J trimming: 3 bases; junction bases outside the gene matches: 4. The CDR3 has 15 amino acids. Per the germline V gene, CDR1 is SGDLS and CDR2 is YYNGEE. The CDR3 region has the DNA TGTGCCAGCAGCGTAGGGTTGGACAGGGACTATGGCTACACCTTC. Its translation: CASSVGLDRDYGYTF.

For this clone: Other nucleotide sequences from this sample produce the same CDR3. The chain employs TRBV6-5 and TRBJ2-3, with D perhaps TRBD1 or TRBD2 (6 bases each). The V gene lost 5 bases and the J gene lost 3 bases, with 15 bases spanning the gap. Germline V gene data show CDR1 as MNHEY and CDR2 as SVGAGI. This CDR3 region has 15 residues. DNA for the CDR3: TGTGCCAGCAGTCAAGGGGGGCCAGGAACAGATACGCAGTATTTT. Translation: CASSQGGPGTDTQYF.

This chain links TRBV5-1 with TRBJ2-7; D not resolved. CDR3 length equals 14 residues. The V end was cut by 0 bases, the J end by 0 bases, with 7 bases between. The germline gives CDR1 SGHRS, CDR2 YFSETQ. CDR3 DNA sequence: TGCGCCAGCAGCTTGGAAGGAAACTCCTACGAGCAGTACTTC. Amino acid sequence: CASSLEGNSYEQYF.

This clone came up once. This chain joins TRBV10-2 and TRBJ1-4; TRBD1 matches at 9 bases. CDR1 and CDR2 from the germline V gene are WSHSY and SAAADI. The ends lost 4 bases at V and 12 bases at J; junction bases unmatched: 9. The CDR3 is 14 residues long. CDR3 coding DNA: TGCGCCAGCAGTGCGGACAGGGGAGTTAGGGAACTGTTTTTT. Translated: CASSADRGVRELFF.

This clone was recorded only once. This chain's CDR3 is CASSLVRGEQYF. Written as DNA, the CDR3 is TGTGCCAGCAGCTTAGTCCGGGGGGAGCAGTACTTC. The chain links TRBV13 to TRBJ2-7; weak D call: TRBD2 (6 bases). The germline gives CDR1 PRHDT, CDR2 FYEKMQ (reference sequence). This CDR3 has 12 residues. The V end was cut by 1 base, the J end by 7 bases, with 8 bases between.

V and J are TRBV6-6 and TRBJ2-7; 8 bases align to TRBD2. V lost 2 bases and J lost 1; bases outside the gene matches: 7. The germline V gene has CDR1 MNHNY and CDR2 SVGAGI (reference sequence). The CDR3 runs to 16 residues. The CDR3 spells CASSYGWAGGSYEQYF. The CDR3, as DNA: TGTGCCAGCAGTTACGGGTGGGCGGGGGGTTCCTACGAGCAGTACTTC.

This chain links TRBV10-1 with TRBJ2-7; the D gene is possibly TRBD1 (5 bases). The CDR3 is 13 residues long. The V and J ends lost 2 bases and 3 bases respectively, with 8 bases between them. Germline-derived CDR1 and CDR2 are WNHNN and SYGVQD (reference sequence). The CDR3 DNA is TGCGCCAGCAGTGAGGCAGACAGCTACGAGCAGTACTTC. Translated: CASSEADSYEQYF.

The chain recombines TRBV19 with TRBJ2-7; 8 bases map to TRBD2. CDR1 LNHDA and CDR2 SQIVND come from the germline V gene (reference sequence). V was clipped by 4 bases and J by 2 bases; unmatched bases: 4. The CDR3 length is 14 residues. CDR3 protein: CASSSGSGAYEQYF. As DNA, the CDR3 is TGTGCCAGTAGTAGTGGTAGCGGGGCCTACGAGCAGTACTTC.

This rearrangement joins TRBV6-1 to TRBJ2-7; TRBD1 is a possible D gene (6 bases). Germline V gene sequence: CDR1 MNHNS, CDR2 SASEGT. This CDR3 is 14 amino acids long. With 3 bases removed from V and 1 base from J, the gap between germline ends came to 10 bases. CDR3 region: CASSEDRLSYEQYF. The CDR3 bases are TGTGCCAGCAGTGAGGACAGACTTTCCTACGAGCAGTACTTC.

This clone was seen only once. This chain connects TRBV28 to TRBJ2-2; D not certain. V dropped 2 bases and J dropped 6 bases, with 7 bases sitting between them. The CDR3 loop spans 13 amino acids. CDR1 is MDHEN, CDR2 SYDVKM, per germline. DNA for the CDR3: TGTGCCAGCAGTTTAAATAGCCCCGGGGAGCTGTTTTTT. Residues: CASSLNSPGELFF.

The chain couples TRBV6-6 to TRBJ2-7, with 8 bases that match TRBD1. The CDR3 totals 15 residues. Germline V gene lookup returns CDR1 MNHNY and CDR2 SVGAGI (reference sequence). With V trimmed by 6 bases and J by 4 bases, 11 bases remained unmatched. The CDR3 region is CASSLGQGVIYEQYF. CDR3 nucleotides: TGTGCCAGCAGCCTAGGACAGGGCGTGATATACGAGCAGTACTTC.

This chain connects TRBV5-6 to TRBJ1-2, with TRBD1 matching over 7 bases. J was trimmed by 4 bases and V by 2 bases; bases with no gene match: 14. This CDR3 is 17 amino acids long. From germline, CDR1 is SGHDT and CDR2 YYEEEE. In DNA, the CDR3 is TGTGCCAGCAGCTTTTCGGGGAAACAGGGGTCCCTCTATGGCTACACCTTC. Its translation: CASSFSGKQGSLYGYTF.

The chain links TRBV6-5 to TRBJ1-1; D unresolved. CDR3 length: 13 amino acids. V lost 4 bases, J lost 7 bases, and 13 bases lay in between. Germline lookup yields CDR1 MNHEY and CDR2 SVGAGI. The CDR3 bases are TGTGCCAGCAGTTCACGGCCACAGTTTGAAGCTTTCTTT. This translates into CASSSRPQFEAFF.

This rearrangement joins TRBV10-3 to TRBJ2-3, with 9 bases matching TRBD2. Germline loops: CDR1 ENHRY, CDR2 SYGVKD. The CDR3 runs to 16 residues. V gave up 6 bases and J gave up 5 bases; unmatched junction bases: 12. The CDR3 spells CAIRGAGGPPGDTQYF. The CDR3 DNA is TGTGCCATCAGAGGGGCGGGAGGGCCTCCGGGAGATACGCAGTATTTT.

This chain connects TRBV14 to TRBJ1-3; TRBD1 might be the D (5 bases). The germline gives CDR1 SGHDN, CDR2 FVKESK. Trimming left V 1 base short and J 0 bases short, with 19 bases between. This CDR3 comprises 19 residues. The CDR3 DNA sequence: TGTGCCAGCAGCCAAGCGTGGTGGGCAGGGCCAAGCTCTGGAAACACCATATATTTT. The encoded protein is CASSQAWWAGPSSGNTIYF.

This chain joins TRBV7-3 and TRBJ2-3; possible D gene TRBD2, 7 bases. Looked up from germline, CDR1 is SGHTA and CDR2 is FQGTGA. The CDR3 runs to 13 residues. V dropped 5 bases and J dropped 2 bases, with 8 bases sitting between them. The CDR3 DNA reads as TGTGCCAGCAGCGGGGGGGCCACAGATACGCAGTATTTT. Translating it yields CASSGGATDTQYF.

The chain couples TRBV5-4 to TRBJ2-7; D may be TRBD2 (7 bases). Germline values: CDR1 SGHNT, CDR2 YYREEE (reference sequence). CDR3 length: 13 residues. Trimming took 2 bases from V and 5 from J, leaving 11 bases between them. The DNA for the CDR3 is TGTGCCAGCAGCTTTACAGGGAGGGACGAGCAGTACTTC. Protein sequence: CASSFTGRDEQYF. The entire variable domain, with the rest obtained from reference TRBV5-4 and TRBJ2-7, is as follows: ETGVTQSPTHLIKTRGQQVTLRCSSQSGHNTVSWYQQALGQGPQFIFQYYREEENGRGNFPPRFSGLQFPNYSSELNVNALELDDSALYLCASSFTGRDEQYFGPGTRLTVT.

The chain uses TRBV15 and TRBJ1-4, with D perhaps matching TRBD1 (5 bases). CDR3 size: 14 residues. V dropped 3 bases and J dropped 0 bases, with 5 bases sitting between them. Germline CDR1 LNHNV, CDR2 YYDKDF (reference sequence). DNA of the CDR3: TGTGCCACCAGCAGCAGGGCAACTAATGAAAAACTGTTTTTT. This sequence encodes CATSSRATNEKLFF.